The 12 T cell receptor beta chains below all came from one sample that was sequenced in a study of PD-L1 blockade in urothelial cancer. Time point reported: peripheral blood 6 weeks after treatment start. The method was immunoSEQ multiplex PCR; TCRdb's version includes in-frame clones alone and lacks a portion of them. Among more than 95,000 clones listed, around 86% were seen once. Here the sequenced sample was PBMCs, taken around atezolizumab (anti-PD-L1) treatment. Receptor source: a man aged 45-60 years with urothelial cancer.

This chain links TRBV11-2 with TRBJ2-1, with a weak D call TRBD1 (5 bases). The germline CDR1 and CDR2 sequences are SGHAT and FQNNGV. CDR3 length: 13 amino acids. Trimming stripped 5 bases from V and 7 bases from J, with 12 bases between. CDR3 in DNA: TGTGCCAGCAGCCCAGGGCGAGCTAATGAGCAGTTCTTC. Protein sequence: CASSPGRANEQFF.

CDR3 coding DNA: TGCGCCAGCAGCCAGGGCGACAGGGGGAACACTGAAGCTTTCTTT. It translates to CASSQGDRGNTEAFF. The genes are TRBV4-1 and TRBJ1-1; 8 bases match TRBD1. The CDR3 sequence is 15 residues long. The germline V gene has CDR1 MGHRA and CDR2 YSYEKL. Trimming cost V 3 bases and J 1 base; bases outside gene matches: 4.

The V gene is TRBV7-9, the J gene TRBJ1-1; maybe TRBD1 (6 bases). V was cut by 1 base and J by 3 bases, with 6 bases left in between. CDR1 is SEHNR and CDR2 is FQNEAQ in the germline V gene (reference sequence). The CDR3 consists of 13 residues. The CDR3 region is CASSLEGDTEAFF. The CDR3 coding sequence is TGTGCCAGCAGCTTAGAGGGGGACACTGAAGCTTTCTTT.

This chain links TRBV7-2 with TRBJ2-5; 9 nucleotides agree with TRBD2. Germline values: CDR1 SGHTA, CDR2 FQGNSA. This CDR3 has 14 amino acids. Trimming cost V 5 bases and J 5 bases; bases outside gene matches: 6. The CDR3 bases are TGTGCCAGCAGCGGTAGCGGGAGCGGCGAGACCCAGTACTTC. This sequence encodes CASSGSGSGETQYF.

V is TRBV7-8 and J is TRBJ1-2; D might be TRBD1 (5 bases). CDR3 length: 14 amino acids. Trimming took 5 bases from V and 2 from J, leaving 12 bases between them. Germline assignment: CDR1 SGHVS and CDR2 FQNEAQ. The DNA of the CDR3 is TGTGCCAGCAGCCACTGGGAGGGGAACTATGGCTACACCTTC. Its protein is CASSHWEGNYGYTF.

This chain joins TRBV5-6 and TRBJ1-2; possibly TRBD1 for D (5 bases). Germline lookup yields CDR1 SGHDT and CDR2 YYEEEE. Trimming removed 4 bases from V and 1 base from J, with 5 bases in between. The CDR3 covers 12 residues. This CDR3 is CASSQGNYGYTF. The CDR3 region has the DNA TGTGCCAGCAGCCAGGGTAACTATGGCTACACCTTC. Together with reference TRBV5-6 and TRBJ1-2, the CDR3 gives the full variable domain: DAGVTQSPTHLIKTRGQQVTLRCSPKSGHDTVSWYQQALGQGPQFIFQYYEEEERQRGNFPDRFSGHQFPNYSSELNVNALLLGDSALYLCASSQGNYGYTFGSGTRLTVV.

The chain couples TRBV19 to TRBJ1-5, with D unresolved. Trimming left V 4 bases short and J 3 bases short, with 4 bases between. This CDR3 spans 12 amino acids. CDR1 and CDR2 from the germline V gene are LNHDA and SQIVND (reference sequence). CDR3 nucleotide sequence: TGTGCCAGTAGTAGTAACAATCAGCCCCAGCATTTT. This codes for CASSSNNQPQHF. Variable domain in full (rest from reference TRBV19 and TRBJ1-5): DGGITQSPKYLFRKEGQNVTLSCEQNLNHDAMYWYRQDPGQGLRLIYYSQIVNDFQKGDIAEGYSVSREKKESFPLTVTSAQKNPTAFYLCASSSNNQPQHFGDGTRLSIL.

The chain is built from TRBV19 and TRBJ2-1; 10 bases agree with TRBD2. J was trimmed by 3 bases and V by 5 bases; bases with no gene match: 7. CDR1 is LNHDA, CDR2 SQIVND, per germline (reference sequence). The CDR3 loop spans 16 amino acids. The CDR3 DNA reads TGTGCCAGTAGTCGGAACCCTAGCGGGAGCTACAATGAGCAGTTCTTC. It encodes CASSRNPSGSYNEQFF.

This sequence joins TRBV5-1 and TRBJ2-5; 9 bases fit TRBD2. Germline V gene sequence: CDR1 SGHRS, CDR2 YFSETQ. With 7 bases clipped from V and 3 bases from J, the junction kept 10 bases outside the gene matches. The CDR3 extends over 15 amino acids. The CDR3 coding sequence is TGCGCCAGCCGCAACTTGGGCGGGAGGGAAGAGACCCAGTACTTC. Translation gives CASRNLGGREETQYF.

The chain links TRBV28 to TRBJ1-2, with D hard to call. In germline, CDR1 is MDHEN, CDR2 SYDVKM. Trimming removed 11 bases at V and 4 bases at J, with 8 bases between. This CDR3 has 10 amino acids. CDR3 bases: TGTGCCGCGGGTCGCTATGGCTACACCTTC. As protein: CAAGRYGYTF.

Turning to this clone: Other DNA sequences within the sample encode an identical CDR3. The V gene is TRBV5-1, the J gene TRBJ2-2; a weak D match, TRBD2 (6 bases). V lost 0 bases and J lost 0, with 6 bases in between. Germline V lookup: CDR1 SGHRS, CDR2 YFSETQ. The CDR3 has 15 residues. The CDR3 region is CASSLGGANTGELFF. The CDR3 bases are TGCGCCAGCAGCTTGGGCGGGGCGAACACCGGGGAGCTGTTTTTT.

This rearrangement joins TRBV30 to TRBJ2-7; weak D call: TRBD2 (5 bases). Germline assignment: CDR1 GTSNPN and CDR2 SVGIG (reference sequence). The CDR3 runs 13 residues. V lost 0 bases, J lost 9 bases, and 15 bases lay in between. The CDR3: CAWSVRRDIGQYF. For the CDR3, the DNA is TGTGCCTGGAGTGTACGCCGGGATATCGGGCAGTACTTC. Combining the CDR3 with reference TRBV30 and TRBJ2-7 gives the whole variable domain SQTIHQWPATLVQPVGSPLSLECTVEGTSNPNLYWYRQAAGRGLQLLFYSVGIGQISSEVPQNLSASRPQDRQFILSSKKLLLSDSGFYLCAWSVRRDIGQYFGPGTRLTVT.